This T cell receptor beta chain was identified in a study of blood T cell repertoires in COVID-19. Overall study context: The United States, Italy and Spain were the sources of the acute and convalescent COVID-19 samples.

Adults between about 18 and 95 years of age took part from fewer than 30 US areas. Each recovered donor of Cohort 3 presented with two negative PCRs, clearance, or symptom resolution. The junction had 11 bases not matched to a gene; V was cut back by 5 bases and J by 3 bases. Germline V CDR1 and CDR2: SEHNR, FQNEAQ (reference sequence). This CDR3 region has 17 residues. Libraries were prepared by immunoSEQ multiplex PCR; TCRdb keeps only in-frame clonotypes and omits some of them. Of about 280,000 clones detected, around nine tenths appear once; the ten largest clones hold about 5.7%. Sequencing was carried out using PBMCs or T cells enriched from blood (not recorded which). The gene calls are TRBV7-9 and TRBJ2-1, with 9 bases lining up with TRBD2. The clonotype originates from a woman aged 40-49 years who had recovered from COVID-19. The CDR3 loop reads CASSPTSSGRFYNEQFF. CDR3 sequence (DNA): TGTGCCAGCAGCCCTACCTCAAGCGGGAGGTTCTACAATGAGCAGTTCTTC.